This passage covers 9 T cell receptor beta chains from one sample sequenced in a study of blood T cell repertoires in COVID-19. The assay was immunoSEQ multiplex PCR, and TCRdb's table has in-frame clones only and misses some. The sample consists of over 100,000 clones, around 90% of them appearing once. The material sequenced was peripheral blood. The receptors here all came from a man between 50 and 59 years old with active COVID-19.

The V and J genes are TRBV5-6 and TRBJ2-7; TRBD1 matches 7 bases. J was trimmed by 3 bases and V by 2 bases; bases with no gene match: 2. CDR1 and CDR2 (germline): SGHDT, YYEEEE. This CDR3 comprises 13 residues. CDR3 in DNA: TGTGCCAGCAGCTTCGGGACAGACTACGAGCAGTACTTC. Its protein product is CASSFGTDYEQYF.

The chain has TRBV19 and TRBJ2-3; D is undetermined. CDR3 length: 15 residues. Germline CDR1 LNHDA, CDR2 SQIVND (reference sequence). V gave up 1 base and J gave up 4 bases, with 12 bases separating them. The CDR3: CASSIGYQLSDTQYF. DNA of the CDR3: TGTGCCAGTAGTATAGGGTACCAGTTGTCAGATACGCAGTATTTT.

V and J are TRBV4-1 and TRBJ1-2; maybe TRBD1 (5 bases). V was clipped by 4 bases and J by 7 bases, with 10 bases between them. There are 12 residues in the CDR3. Germline assignment: CDR1 MGHRA and CDR2 YSYEKL. The DNA of the CDR3 is TGCGCCAGCAGCCCGATCCAGGGTGGCTACACCTTC. Residues: CASSPIQGGYTF.

The V and J genes are TRBV11-1 and TRBJ2-7; 11 bases align to TRBD2. The CDR3 length is 14 residues. Losses at the gene ends were 10 bases for V and 0 bases for J; bases not matched to a gene: 5. Germline CDR1 reads SGHAT; CDR2 reads FQDESV (reference sequence). CDR3 nucleotides: TGTGCCAAATTCGGGACTAGCGGCTCCTACGAGCAGTACTTC. It codes for CAKFGTSGSYEQYF.

The rearrangement joins TRBV2 to TRBJ2-7; 9 nucleotides line up with TRBD1. Germline trimming cut 8 bases from V and 3 bases from J; bases unmatched to any gene: 5. Germline assignment: CDR1 SNHLY and CDR2 FYNNEI. The CDR3 is made up of 13 amino acids. CDR3 nucleotides: TGTGCCAGCGGGACAGGGCCGGGCTACGAGCAGTACTTC. As protein: CASGTGPGYEQYF.

The rearrangement links TRBV4-3 to TRBJ2-5; TRBD2 matches at 9 bases. There are 14 residues in the CDR3. V dropped 2 bases and J dropped 9; count of bases not matched to a gene: 7. Per the germline V gene, CDR1 is LGHNA and CDR2 is YSLEER. The CDR3 sequence is CASSQLAGSGAQYF. The CDR3 nucleotides read TGCGCCAGCAGCCAACTAGCGGGGTCAGGGGCCCAGTACTTC.

V is TRBV28 and J is TRBJ1-1; 7 bases are a match to TRBD1. V lost 6 bases, J lost 7 bases, and 11 bases stayed unmatched. Germline V gene data show CDR1 as MDHEN and CDR2 as SYDVKM. This CDR3 is built from 14 residues. CDR3 protein: CASSTPGQTIEAFF. The CDR3 nucleotides are TGTGCCAGCAGCACCCCGGGACAGACAATTGAAGCTTTCTTT.

Only one count was recorded for this clone. The chain carries TRBV5-1 and TRBJ1-2; TRBD1 agrees at 12 bases. After removal of 0 bases from V and 3 bases from J, the junction contained 3 bases not matched to a gene. The CDR3 has 16 residues. Germline CDR1 is SGHRS and CDR2 is YFSETQ. This chain's CDR3 is CASSLVGTGGDYGYTF. The CDR3 DNA sequence: TGCGCCAGCAGCTTGGTCGGGACAGGGGGCGACTATGGCTACACCTTC.

V and J are TRBV5-1 and TRBJ2-7; D not resolved. Trimming cost V 0 bases and J 2 bases, with 15 bases left between them. Looked up from germline, CDR1 is SGHRS and CDR2 is YFSETQ. The CDR3 extends over 16 amino acids. The CDR3 loop reads CASSLGSPQATYEQYF. In DNA form, the CDR3 reads TGCGCCAGCAGCTTGGGAAGTCCTCAGGCTACCTACGAGCAGTACTTC.